This T cell receptor beta chain was documented in a study of T cells in Graves' hyperthyroidism and ophthalmopathy. Losses at the gene ends were 5 bases for V and 6 bases for J; bases not matched to a gene: 6. Germline V gene data show CDR1 as SGHVS and CDR2 as FQNEAQ. The CDR3 spans 14 residues. The hyperthyroidism patients had all been newly diagnosed, and their disease duration was under 2 months. Their ages ranged from 18 to 65 years. Around 9.8 ml fresh peripheral blood yielded the PBMCs. Ten or more counts support this clonotype. The target antigen is unknown. It was RNA transcripts that yielded the amplified TCR beta CDR3 regions. HTBI primers were employed in a first-round RT-PCR of the TCR CDR3. TCRdb redid the calling of the multiplex PCR reads with MiXCR, one entry per CDR3 protein. The sample contains over 150,000 distinct CDR3 sequences, roughly 17% of which appear only once. General study results and limits: Blood samples included most of the expanded thyroid clonotypes exceeding 0.001. Stable hyperthyroidism was separated from ophthalmopathy by a model based on 13 V-J features.

Sequencing input: blood. The V call is TRBV7-8, the J call TRBJ2-3, with 9 positions matching TRBD1. The TCR comes from a woman aged 50 to 60 with Graves' hyperthyroidism. The CDR3 loop is CASSLGQGEDTQYF. DNA for the CDR3: TGTGCCAGCAGCCTGGGACAGGGTGAGGATACGCAGTATTTT.